This record concerns one TCR beta chain sequence. Its specificity is not known. Clones were read by immunoSEQ multiplex PCR, and TCRdb kept only the in-frame ones, dropping some. The profile shows some 15,000 clones, about nine tenths of them singletons. The data were obtained in a study of blood T cell dynamics during melanoma immunotherapy. Study at large: Patients with metastatic melanoma got pembrolizumab or nivolumab-ipilimumab as first-line care. Study results and limitations: The study could not tell melanoma-specific clones from general immune activation.

The time point denotes: pre-treatment baseline. Patients with prior systemic cancer treatment, concomitant immunosuppressants, or other active malignancies were excluded. Germline V gives CDR1 SGHRS, CDR2 YFSETQ. V was clipped by 4 bases and J by 5 bases; unmatched bases: 6. The CDR3 is 14 amino acids. The rearrangement joins TRBV5-1 to TRBJ2-3, with TRBD1 matching 8 bases. The origin of this receptor is a human donor with melanoma. The source material was blood, sampled from a patient treated with checkpoint blockade. CDR3 protein: CASSPQGAGDTQYF. CDR3 bases: TGCGCCAGCAGCCCGCAGGGGGCTGGAGATACGCAGTATTTT.